A selection of T cell receptor beta chains follows, all from one sample in a study of blood T cell repertoires in COVID-19. Profiled with immunoSEQ multiplex PCR; TCRdb holds only in-frame clones, not every one. The sample carries some 260,000 clones, 82% recorded once. Sequences were obtained from peripheral blood. The receptors were gathered from a woman aged 80 or over with active or convalescent COVID-19. The CDR3 runs from the conserved cysteine through the conserved F or W. Fields, in order: CDR3 DNA, CDR3 protein, V gene, D gene, clone size, J gene. D genes are given only for firm matches. Only part of the rows carry a size: once, few, many, or a class if the clone is expanded.

CDR3nt: TGTGCCATCAGTGAGGATATGACTAGGGCGCAGTTCTTC
CDR3aa: CAISEDMTRAQFF
v_gene: TRBV10-3
d_gene: -
abundance: -
j_gene: TRBJ2-1

CDR3nt: TGTGCCAGCAGTGGCGACAGGGTGGAAGGCTACACCTTC
CDR3aa: CASSGDRVEGYTF
v_gene: TRBV2
d_gene: TRBD1
abundance: few
j_gene: TRBJ1-2

CDR3nt: TGTGCCATCAGTGAACAGGGAGCTCTCTATGGCTACACCTTC
CDR3aa: CAISEQGALYGYTF
v_gene: TRBV10-3
d_gene: -
abundance: -
j_gene: TRBJ1-2

CDR3nt: TGTGCCACTCGGACTAGCTCTGGAAACACCATATATTTT
CDR3aa: CATRTSSGNTIYF
v_gene: TRBV12-3/TRBV12-4
d_gene: -
abundance: few
j_gene: TRBJ1-3

CDR3nt: TGTGCCAGCAGCCTTGCCGACAGCTTGAACACTGAAGCTTTCTTT
CDR3aa: CASSLADSLNTEAFF
v_gene: TRBV4-2
d_gene: -
abundance: -
j_gene: TRBJ1-1

CDR3nt: TGTGCCAGCAGCTTGCTTAGGAGCGAGCAGTACTTC
CDR3aa: CASSLLRSEQYF
v_gene: TRBV5-6
d_gene: -
abundance: -
j_gene: TRBJ2-7

CDR3nt: TGTGCCAGCTCACCCCCGGGACAGGCCCCCTACGAGCAGTACTTC
CDR3aa: CASSPPGQAPYEQYF
v_gene: TRBV18
d_gene: TRBD1
abundance: -
j_gene: TRBJ2-7

CDR3nt: TGTGCCAGCAGTCTCACAGGGGGAGGCTACACCTTC
CDR3aa: CASSLTGGGYTF
v_gene: TRBV28
d_gene: TRBD1
abundance: once
j_gene: TRBJ1-2

CDR3nt: TGTGCCAGCAGTGAAGACCCCGGGACAGTCGTTTCACCCCTCCACTTT
CDR3aa: CASSEDPGTVVSPLHF
v_gene: TRBV6-1
d_gene: TRBD1
abundance: -
j_gene: TRBJ1-6

CDR3nt: TGCGCCAGCAGCAACACGATTGAGCAGTTCTTC
CDR3aa: CASSNTIEQFF
v_gene: TRBV4-1
d_gene: -
abundance: -
j_gene: TRBJ2-1

CDR3nt: TGCGCCAGCAGGAACGTGAGAGGGATCGGCGCAGATACGCAGTATTTT
CDR3aa: CASRNVRGIGADTQYF
v_gene: TRBV5-1
d_gene: -
abundance: -
j_gene: TRBJ2-3

CDR3nt: TGTGCCAGCAGCTTAGTGTGGACAGGAGGAATTGACTATGGCTACACCTTC
CDR3aa: CASSLVWTGGIDYGYTF
v_gene: TRBV11-3
d_gene: TRBD1
abundance: -
j_gene: TRBJ1-2

CDR3nt: TGCGCCAGCAGCTTGGCACGCGGGAGTGGCGAGACCCAGTACTTC
CDR3aa: CASSLARGSGETQYF
v_gene: TRBV5-1
d_gene: TRBD2
abundance: -
j_gene: TRBJ2-5

CDR3nt: TGTGCCAGCTCACCCTCTCGGGACAGGGAGGGCGGCTACACCTTC
CDR3aa: CASSPSRDREGGYTF
v_gene: TRBV18
d_gene: TRBD1
abundance: once
j_gene: TRBJ1-2

CDR3nt: TGTGCCAGCTCACCGAACTTAATATCACAGGGGGGAGGTGGCTACACCTTC
CDR3aa: CASSPNLISQGGGGYTF
v_gene: TRBV18
d_gene: TRBD1
abundance: once
j_gene: TRBJ1-2

CDR3nt: TGTGCCAGCAGTTTAGGTACTGGGGCGCACTATGGCTACACCTTC
CDR3aa: CASSLGTGAHYGYTF
v_gene: TRBV28
d_gene: -
abundance: -
j_gene: TRBJ1-2

CDR3nt: TGTGCCAGCAGTTTACCGCTAGCGGGGACAGATACGCAGTATTTT
CDR3aa: CASSLPLAGTDTQYF
v_gene: TRBV28
d_gene: TRBD2
abundance: -
j_gene: TRBJ2-3

CDR3nt: TGCGCCAGCGGGGCGGGACTAGCGGGACAAGAGACCCAGTACTTC
CDR3aa: CASGAGLAGQETQYF
v_gene: TRBV5-1
d_gene: TRBD2
abundance: -
j_gene: TRBJ2-5

CDR3nt: TGTGCCAGCAGTTTATCCAGGGTCAATTCACCCCTCCACTTT
CDR3aa: CASSLSRVNSPLHF
v_gene: TRBV2
d_gene: -
abundance: -
j_gene: TRBJ1-6

CDR3nt: TGCGCCACCCATATTAGCGGGAGGGCGCCGAAGACCCAGTACTTC
CDR3aa: CATHISGRAPKTQYF
v_gene: TRBV10-1
d_gene: TRBD2
abundance: -
j_gene: TRBJ2-5

CDR3nt: TGTGCCAGCAAAAAGGGACTGTATGGCTACACCTTC
CDR3aa: CASKKGLYGYTF
v_gene: TRBV12-3/TRBV12-4
d_gene: -
abundance: -
j_gene: TRBJ1-2

CDR3nt: TGTGCCAGCAGTCTACATGGGACTCCGGCGCAGTATTTT
CDR3aa: CASSLHGTPAQYF
v_gene: TRBV27
d_gene: -
abundance: -
j_gene: TRBJ2-3

CDR3nt: TGTGCCAGCAGTGAACGACAGCTGAACACTGAAGCTTTCTTT
CDR3aa: CASSERQLNTEAFF
v_gene: TRBV6-1
d_gene: -
abundance: few
j_gene: TRBJ1-1

CDR3nt: TGTGCCAGCTCACCCAACCGTCCGGGACAGGGCGTGTCAGATACGCAGTATTTT
CDR3aa: CASSPNRPGQGVSDTQYF
v_gene: TRBV18
d_gene: TRBD1
abundance: once
j_gene: TRBJ2-3

CDR3nt: TGTGCCAGCAGCTTTGGGACAGGGGTAACTAACTATGGCTACACCTTC
CDR3aa: CASSFGTGVTNYGYTF
v_gene: TRBV5-4
d_gene: TRBD1
abundance: once
j_gene: TRBJ1-2

CDR3nt: TGTGCCAGCAGCTTGGTCGCAGATACGCAGTATTTT
CDR3aa: CASSLVADTQYF
v_gene: TRBV5-4
d_gene: -
abundance: -
j_gene: TRBJ2-3

CDR3nt: TGTGCCACCAAGGGAGGCTTAGCGGGAGGAGGGAATGAGCAGTTCTTC
CDR3aa: CATKGGLAGGGNEQFF
v_gene: TRBV24-1
d_gene: TRBD2
abundance: -
j_gene: TRBJ2-1

CDR3nt: TGTGCCAGCAGTGAATCCCAGGCCGCACAGAGGCCCCAGCATTTT
CDR3aa: CASSESQAAQRPQHF
v_gene: TRBV2
d_gene: -
abundance: -
j_gene: TRBJ1-5

CDR3nt: TGTGCCAGCAGCCTCAGAAGCGGGTCGAACACCGGGGAGCTGTTTTTT
CDR3aa: CASSLRSGSNTGELFF
v_gene: TRBV3-1/TRBV3-2
d_gene: -
abundance: -
j_gene: TRBJ2-2

CDR3nt: TGTGCCTGGAGATCCCCTGGGACAGGGCTGGCCGGTACGCAGTATTTT
CDR3aa: CAWRSPGTGLAGTQYF
v_gene: TRBV30
d_gene: TRBD1
abundance: -
j_gene: TRBJ2-3

CDR3nt: TGTGCCAGCAGTTTAGGACGAGGATATGGCTACACCTTC
CDR3aa: CASSLGRGYGYTF
v_gene: TRBV12-3/TRBV12-4
d_gene: -
abundance: -
j_gene: TRBJ1-2